This T cell receptor (beta chain) was obtained from a study of shared clonotypes between healthy human individuals. Whole-study findings and limits: The sharing of around 5% of naive CD4 clonotypes was seen across a handful of donors.

As defined, naive CD8 cells were CD45RO-negative and positively selected for CCR7, with terminally differentiated effector memory CD45RA+ cells excluded. Assay used: immunoSEQ multiplex PCR; TCRdb lists only in-frame clones, some missing. Here the sample spans more than 550,000 clones, around 92% being singletons. Comments on this clone: The antigen is unknown.

The sequenced sample was naive CD8+ T cells sorted from blood. This receptor was obtained from a young man in good health.

The CDR3 nucleotides read TGTGCCAGCAGTCCAGCCGGGACACTATCCTACGAGCAGTACTTC. Residues: CASSPAGTLSYEQYF. The rearrangement joins TRBV27 to TRBJ2-7; D might be TRBD1 (6 bases). The CDR3 extends over 15 amino acids. The ends were cut back, 5 bases at V and 1 base at J, with 15 bases in the middle. Germline V gene lookup returns CDR1 MNHEY and CDR2 SMNVEV (reference sequence).